The sequence of this TCR beta chain was determined in a study of T cells in localized non-small cell lung cancer. This table comes from immunoSEQ multiplex PCR, and its TCRdb copy is limited to in-frame clones, with some not included. The sample holds about 23,000 clones; 85% to 90% are singletons and the top ten take approximately 12%. On this clone: What it recognizes is unknown.

The CDR3 has 13 amino acids. Trimming removed 10 bases at V and 2 bases at J, with 15 bases between. The germline V gene has CDR1 SGHDT and CDR2 YYEEEE. General study points: Adjacent lung was found to contain a median roughly 58 of the top 100 tumor clones.

Sequenced material: peripheral blood, taken before any cancer treatment. The chain has TRBV5-6 and TRBJ1-1, with D unresolved. The receptor comes from a male donor aged 60 or over with stage I lung adenocarcinoma. This CDR3 reads CASRVGFNTEAFF. CDR3 nucleotide sequence: TGTGCCTCTCGGGTGGGGTTCAACACTGAAGCTTTCTTT. The full variable domain, rest sourced from reference TRBV5-6 and TRBJ1-1, is DAGVTQSPTHLIKTRGQQVTLRCSPKSGHDTVSWYQQALGQGPQFIFQYYEEEERQRGNFPDRFSGHQFPNYSSELNVNALLLGDSALYLCASRVGFNTEAFFGQGTRLTVV.